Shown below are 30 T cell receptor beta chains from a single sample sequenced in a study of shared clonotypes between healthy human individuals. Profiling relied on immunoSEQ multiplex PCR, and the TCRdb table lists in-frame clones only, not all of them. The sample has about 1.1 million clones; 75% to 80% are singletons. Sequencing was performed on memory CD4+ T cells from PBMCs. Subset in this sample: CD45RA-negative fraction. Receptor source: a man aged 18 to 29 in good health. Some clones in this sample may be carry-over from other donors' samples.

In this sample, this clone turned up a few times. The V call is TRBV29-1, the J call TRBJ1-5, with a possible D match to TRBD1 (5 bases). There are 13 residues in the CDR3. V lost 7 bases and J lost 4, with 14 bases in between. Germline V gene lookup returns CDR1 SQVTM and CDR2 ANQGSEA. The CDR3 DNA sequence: TGCAGCGCCGCCGGGACGGAAAATCAGCCCCAGCATTTT. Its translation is CSAAGTENQPQHF.

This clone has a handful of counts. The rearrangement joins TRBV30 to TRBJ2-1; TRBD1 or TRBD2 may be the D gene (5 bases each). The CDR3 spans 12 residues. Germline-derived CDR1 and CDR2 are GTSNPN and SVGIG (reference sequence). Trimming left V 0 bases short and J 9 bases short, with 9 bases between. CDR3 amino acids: CAWSVWGSEQFF. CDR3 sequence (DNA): TGTGCCTGGAGTGTATGGGGGAGTGAGCAGTTCTTC.

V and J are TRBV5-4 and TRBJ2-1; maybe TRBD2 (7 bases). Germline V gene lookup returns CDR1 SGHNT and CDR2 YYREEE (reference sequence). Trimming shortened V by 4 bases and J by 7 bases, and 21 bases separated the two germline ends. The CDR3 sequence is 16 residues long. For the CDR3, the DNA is TGTGCCAGCAGCCTTGGGAGGGGGGAGTCGTTAAATGAGCAGTTCTTC. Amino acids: CASSLGRGESLNEQFF.

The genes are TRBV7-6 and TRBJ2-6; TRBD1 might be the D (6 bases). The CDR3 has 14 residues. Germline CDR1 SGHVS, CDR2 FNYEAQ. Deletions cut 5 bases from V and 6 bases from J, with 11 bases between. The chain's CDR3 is CASSPGVPANVLTF. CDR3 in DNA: TGTGCCAGCAGCCCAGGGGTACCGGCCAACGTCCTGACTTTC.

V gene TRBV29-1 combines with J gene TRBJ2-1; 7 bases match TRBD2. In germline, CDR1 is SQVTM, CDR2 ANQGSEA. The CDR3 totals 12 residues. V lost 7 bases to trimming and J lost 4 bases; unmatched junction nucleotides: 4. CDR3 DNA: TGCAGCGGACTAGCCCTTTACAATGAGCAGTTCTTC. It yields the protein CSGLALYNEQFF.

CDR3 DNA sequence: TGTGCCAGCAGCTCCGGGCAAGGGACCCTTTGGGCAGATACGCAGTATTTT. It specifies CASSSGQGTLWADTQYF. V is TRBV11-2 and J is TRBJ2-3; D could derive from TRBD1 or TRBD2 (5 bases each). The CDR3 totals 17 residues. Germline V gene data show CDR1 as SGHAT and CDR2 as FQNNGV. V gave up 4 bases and J gave up 4 bases, with 21 bases separating them.

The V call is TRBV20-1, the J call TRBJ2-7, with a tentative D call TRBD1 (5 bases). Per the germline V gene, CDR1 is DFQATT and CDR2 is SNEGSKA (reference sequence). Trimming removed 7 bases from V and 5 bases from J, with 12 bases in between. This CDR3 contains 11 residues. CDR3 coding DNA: TGCAGTGTGGCTGGGGCCGACGAGCAGTACTTC. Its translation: CSVAGADEQYF.

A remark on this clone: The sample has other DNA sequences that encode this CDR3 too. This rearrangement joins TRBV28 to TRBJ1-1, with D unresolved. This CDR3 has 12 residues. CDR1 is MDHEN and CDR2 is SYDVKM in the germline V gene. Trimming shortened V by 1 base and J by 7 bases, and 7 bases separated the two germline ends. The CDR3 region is CASSLSRLEAFF. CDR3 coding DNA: TGTGCCAGCAGTTTATCGAGACTTGAAGCTTTCTTT.

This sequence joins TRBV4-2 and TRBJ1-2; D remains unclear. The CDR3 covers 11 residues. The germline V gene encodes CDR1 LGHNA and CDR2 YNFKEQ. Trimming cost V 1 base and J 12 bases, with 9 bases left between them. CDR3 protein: CASSQVGSHTF. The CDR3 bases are TGTGCCAGCAGCCAAGTTGGGTCCCACACCTTC.

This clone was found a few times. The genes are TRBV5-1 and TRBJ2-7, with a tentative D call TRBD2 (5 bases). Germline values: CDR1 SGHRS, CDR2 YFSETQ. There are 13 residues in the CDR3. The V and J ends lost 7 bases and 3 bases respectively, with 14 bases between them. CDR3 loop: CASSIVGNYEQYF. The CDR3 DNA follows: TGCGCCAGCTCCATTGTCGGGAACTACGAGCAGTACTTC.

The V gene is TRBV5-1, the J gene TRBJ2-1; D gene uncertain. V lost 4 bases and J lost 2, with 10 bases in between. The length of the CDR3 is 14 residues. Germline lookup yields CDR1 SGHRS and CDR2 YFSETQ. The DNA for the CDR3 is TGCGCCAGCAGCGACCAACTCGCCTACAATGAGCAGTTCTTC. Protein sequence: CASSDQLAYNEQFF.

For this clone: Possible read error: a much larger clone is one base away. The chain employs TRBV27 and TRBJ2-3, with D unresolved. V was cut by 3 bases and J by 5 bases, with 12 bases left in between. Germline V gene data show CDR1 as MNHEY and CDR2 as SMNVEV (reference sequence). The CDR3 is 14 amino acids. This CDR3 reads CASSLRLGVDTQYF. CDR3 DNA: TGTGCCAGCAGTTTGAGACTCGGAGTAGATACGCAGTATTTT.

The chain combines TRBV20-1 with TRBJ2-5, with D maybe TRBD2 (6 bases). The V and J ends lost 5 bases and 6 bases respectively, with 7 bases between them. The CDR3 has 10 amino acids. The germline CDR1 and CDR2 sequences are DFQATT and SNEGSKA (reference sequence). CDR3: CSAGGKTQYF. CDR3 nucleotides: TGCAGTGCTGGCGGGAAGACCCAGTACTTC.

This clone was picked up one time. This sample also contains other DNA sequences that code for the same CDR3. The CDR3 bases are TGCGCCAGCAGCTTGGGACAGGGGGAGACCCAGTACTTC. It yields the protein CASSLGQGETQYF. V and J are TRBV5-1 and TRBJ2-5; TRBD1 aligns across 8 bases. The CDR3 has 13 residues. The germline V gene encodes CDR1 SGHRS and CDR2 YFSETQ. V lost 0 bases and J lost 5; bases outside the gene matches: 0.

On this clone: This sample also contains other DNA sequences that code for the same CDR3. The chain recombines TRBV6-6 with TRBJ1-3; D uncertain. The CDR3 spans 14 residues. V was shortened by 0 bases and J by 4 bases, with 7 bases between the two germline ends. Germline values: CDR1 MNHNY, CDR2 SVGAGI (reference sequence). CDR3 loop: CASSYSTGGNTIYF. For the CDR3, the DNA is TGTGCCAGCAGTTACTCGACGGGGGGAAACACCATATATTTT.

This CDR3 reads CASSPGLADGEQYF. In DNA, the CDR3 is TGTGCCAGCAGCCCGGGACTAGCGGATGGGGAGCAGTACTTC. This chain connects TRBV7-2 to TRBJ2-7; TRBD2 agrees at 11 bases. J was trimmed by 7 bases and V by 5 bases; bases with no gene match: 7. Germline V gene data show CDR1 as SGHTA and CDR2 as FQGNSA. The CDR3 is made up of 14 amino acids.

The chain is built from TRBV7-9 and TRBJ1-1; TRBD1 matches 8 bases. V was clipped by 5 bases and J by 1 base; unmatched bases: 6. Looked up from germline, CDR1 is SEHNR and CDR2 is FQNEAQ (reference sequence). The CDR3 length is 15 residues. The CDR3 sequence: CASSLPGTGNTEAFF. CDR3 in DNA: TGTGCCAGCAGCCTACCCGGGACAGGGAACACTGAAGCTTTCTTT. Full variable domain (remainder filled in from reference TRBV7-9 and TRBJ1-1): DTGVSQNPRHKITKRGQNVTFRCDPISEHNRLYWYRQTLGQGPEFLTYFQNEAQLEKSRLLSDRFSAERPKGSFSTLEIQRTEQGDSAMYLCASSLPGTGNTEAFFGQGTRLTVV.

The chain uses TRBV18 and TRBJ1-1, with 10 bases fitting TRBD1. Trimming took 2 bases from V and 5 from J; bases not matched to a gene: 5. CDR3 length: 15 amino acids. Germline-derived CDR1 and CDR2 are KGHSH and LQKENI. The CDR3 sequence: CASSPMTGGHTEAFF. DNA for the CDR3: TGTGCCAGCTCACCAATGACAGGGGGCCATACTGAAGCTTTCTTT.

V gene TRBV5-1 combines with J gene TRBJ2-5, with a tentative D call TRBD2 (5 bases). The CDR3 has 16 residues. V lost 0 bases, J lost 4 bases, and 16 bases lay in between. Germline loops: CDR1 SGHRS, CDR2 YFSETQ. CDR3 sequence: CASSLAGDSRGETQYF. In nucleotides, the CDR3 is TGCGCCAGCAGCTTGGCCGGGGATTCACGGGGAGAGACCCAGTACTTC.

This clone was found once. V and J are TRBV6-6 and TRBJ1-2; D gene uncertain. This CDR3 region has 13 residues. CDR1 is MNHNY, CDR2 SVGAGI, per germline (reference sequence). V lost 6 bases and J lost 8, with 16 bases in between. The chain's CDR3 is CASSPRKGLGYTF. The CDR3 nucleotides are TGTGCCAGCAGCCCGCGTAAAGGGCTCGGCTACACCTTC.

The CDR3 bases are TGTGCCAGCAGCTCGACGGGAGGTTCCTACGAGCAGTACTTC. Its protein product is CASSSTGGSYEQYF. The chain employs TRBV7-9 and TRBJ2-7; the match to TRBD2 covers 7 bases. V trimming: 4 bases; J trimming: 1 base; junction bases outside the gene matches: 4. CDR1 SEHNR and CDR2 FQNEAQ come from the germline V gene (reference sequence). The CDR3 runs 14 residues.

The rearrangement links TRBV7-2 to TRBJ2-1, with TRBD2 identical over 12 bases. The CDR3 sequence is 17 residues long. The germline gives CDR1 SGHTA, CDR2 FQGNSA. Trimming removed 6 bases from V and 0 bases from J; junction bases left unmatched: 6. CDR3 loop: CASSRTSGTSSYNEQFF. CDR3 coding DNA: TGTGCCAGCAGTCGGACTAGCGGGACCAGCTCCTACAATGAGCAGTTCTTC.

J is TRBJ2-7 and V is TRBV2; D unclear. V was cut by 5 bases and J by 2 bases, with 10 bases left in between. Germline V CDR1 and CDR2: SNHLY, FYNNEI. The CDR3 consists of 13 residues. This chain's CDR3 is CASSMDGAYEQYF. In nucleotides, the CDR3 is TGTGCCAGCAGTATGGACGGAGCCTACGAGCAGTACTTC. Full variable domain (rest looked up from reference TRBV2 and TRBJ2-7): EPEVTQTPSHQVTQMGQEVILRCVPISNHLYFYWYRQILGQKVEFLVSFYNNEISEKSEIFDDQFSVERPDGSNFTLKIRSTKLEDSAMYFCASSMDGAYEQYFGPGTRLTVT.

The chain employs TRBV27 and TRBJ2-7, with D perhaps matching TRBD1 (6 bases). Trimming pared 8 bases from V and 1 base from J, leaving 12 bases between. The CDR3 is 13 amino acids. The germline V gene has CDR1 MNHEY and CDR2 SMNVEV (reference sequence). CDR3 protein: CASGKQGSYEQYF. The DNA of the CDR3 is TGTGCCAGCGGAAAACAGGGTTCCTACGAGCAGTACTTC.

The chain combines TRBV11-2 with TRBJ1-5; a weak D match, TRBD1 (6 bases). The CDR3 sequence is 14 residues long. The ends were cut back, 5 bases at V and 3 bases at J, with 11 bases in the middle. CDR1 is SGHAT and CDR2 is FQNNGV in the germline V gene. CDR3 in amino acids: CASSPGQYNQPQHF. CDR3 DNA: TGTGCCAGCAGCCCCGGACAGTACAATCAGCCCCAGCATTTT.

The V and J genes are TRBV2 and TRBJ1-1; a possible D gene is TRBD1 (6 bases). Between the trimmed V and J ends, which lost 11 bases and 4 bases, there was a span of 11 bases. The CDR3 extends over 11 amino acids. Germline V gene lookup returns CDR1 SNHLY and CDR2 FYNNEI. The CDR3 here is CACSTGTEAFF. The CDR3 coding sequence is TGTGCCTGCTCGACAGGCACTGAAGCTTTCTTT. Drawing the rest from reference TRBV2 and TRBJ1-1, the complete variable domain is EPEVTQTPSHQVTQMGQEVILRCVPISNHLYFYWYRQILGQKVEFLVSFYNNEISEKSEIFDDQFSVERPDGSNFTLKIRSTKLEDSAMYFCACSTGTEAFFGQGTRLTVV.

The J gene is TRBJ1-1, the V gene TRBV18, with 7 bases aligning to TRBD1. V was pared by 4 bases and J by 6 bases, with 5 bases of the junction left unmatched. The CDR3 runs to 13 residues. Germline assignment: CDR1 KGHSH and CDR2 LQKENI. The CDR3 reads CASSLRGTAEAFF. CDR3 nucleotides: TGTGCCAGCTCACTAAGGGGGACAGCTGAAGCTTTCTTT.

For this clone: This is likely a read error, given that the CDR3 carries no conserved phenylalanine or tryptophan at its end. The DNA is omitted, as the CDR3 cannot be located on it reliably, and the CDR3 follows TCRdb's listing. CDR3 protein: CASSFPFLLAGEVC. The gene calls are TRBV5-6 and TRBJ2-3; the table names TRBD2, a call not compared with the DNA. Per the germline V gene, CDR1 is SGHDT and CDR2 is YYEEEE. Both ends counted, the CDR3 spans 14 residues.

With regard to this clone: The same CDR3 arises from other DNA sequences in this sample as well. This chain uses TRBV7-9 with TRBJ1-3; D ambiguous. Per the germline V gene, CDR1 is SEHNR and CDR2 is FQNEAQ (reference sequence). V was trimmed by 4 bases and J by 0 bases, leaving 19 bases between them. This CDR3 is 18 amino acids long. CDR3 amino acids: CASSWVSGSGDSGNTIYF. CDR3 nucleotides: TGTGCCAGCAGCTGGGTGAGTGGATCGGGCGACTCTGGAAACACCATATATTTT.

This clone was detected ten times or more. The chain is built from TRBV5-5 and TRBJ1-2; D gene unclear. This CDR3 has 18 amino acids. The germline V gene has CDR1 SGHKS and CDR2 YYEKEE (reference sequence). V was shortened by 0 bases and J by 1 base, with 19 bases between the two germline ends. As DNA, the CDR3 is TGTGCCAGCAGCTTGGGTCCCGGTTCTTCCTCTTTTAACTATGGCTACACCTTC. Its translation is CASSLGPGSSSFNYGYTF.